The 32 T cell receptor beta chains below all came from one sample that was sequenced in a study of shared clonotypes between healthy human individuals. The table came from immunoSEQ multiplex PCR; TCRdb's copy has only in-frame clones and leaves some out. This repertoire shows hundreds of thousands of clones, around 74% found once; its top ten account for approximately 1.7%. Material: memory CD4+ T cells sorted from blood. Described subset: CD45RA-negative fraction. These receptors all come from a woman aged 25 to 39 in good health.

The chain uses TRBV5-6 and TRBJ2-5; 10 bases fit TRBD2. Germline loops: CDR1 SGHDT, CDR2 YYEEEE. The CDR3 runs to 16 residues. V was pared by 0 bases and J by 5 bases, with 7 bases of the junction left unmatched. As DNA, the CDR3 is TGTGCCAGCAGCTTGGTCCCTAGCGGGAGTGGGGAGACCCAGTACTTC. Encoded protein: CASSLVPSGSGETQYF.

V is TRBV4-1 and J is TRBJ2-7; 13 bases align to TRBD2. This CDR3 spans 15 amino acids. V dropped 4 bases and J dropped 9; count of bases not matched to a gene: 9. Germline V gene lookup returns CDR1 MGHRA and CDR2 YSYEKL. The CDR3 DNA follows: TGCGCCAGCAGCCGGGGACTAGCGGGGTCTACGGGGCAGTACTTC. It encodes CASSRGLAGSTGQYF.

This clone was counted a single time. The CDR3 region has the DNA TGTGCCACCAGCAGAGGGGGGACAGGGTTGATGAACACTGAAGCTTTCTTT. Residues: CATSRGGTGLMNTEAFF. The chain couples TRBV15 to TRBJ1-1; 9 positions agree with TRBD1. Germline-derived CDR1 and CDR2 are LNHNV and YYDKDF (reference sequence). V lost 1 base to trimming and J lost 0 bases; unmatched junction nucleotides: 6. The CDR3 length is 17 residues.

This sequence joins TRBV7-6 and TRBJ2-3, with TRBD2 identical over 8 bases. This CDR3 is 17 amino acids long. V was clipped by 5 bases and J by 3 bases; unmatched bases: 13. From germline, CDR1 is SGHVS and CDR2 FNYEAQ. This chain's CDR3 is CASSPVAAGGETDTQYF. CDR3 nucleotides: TGTGCCAGCAGCCCGGTTGCTGCGGGAGGAGAGACAGATACGCAGTATTTT.

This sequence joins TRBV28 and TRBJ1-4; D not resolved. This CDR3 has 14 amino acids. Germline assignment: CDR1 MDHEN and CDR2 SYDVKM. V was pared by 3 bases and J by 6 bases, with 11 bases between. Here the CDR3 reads CASSFGGVDEKLFF. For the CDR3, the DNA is TGTGCCAGCAGTTTCGGTGGGGTGGATGAAAAACTGTTTTTT. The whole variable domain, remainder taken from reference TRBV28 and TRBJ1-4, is DVKVTQSSRYLVKRTGEKVFLECVQDMDHENMFWYRQDPGLGLRLIYFSYDVKMKEKGDIPEGYSVSREKKERFSLILESASTNQTSMYLCASSFGGVDEKLFFGSGTQLSVL.

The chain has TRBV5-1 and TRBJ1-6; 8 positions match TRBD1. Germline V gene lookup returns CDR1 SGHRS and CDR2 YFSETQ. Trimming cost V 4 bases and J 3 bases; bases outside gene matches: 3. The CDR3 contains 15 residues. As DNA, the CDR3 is TGCGCCAGCAGCCGAGGACAGGGCTATAATTCACCCCTCCACTTT. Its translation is CASSRGQGYNSPLHF.

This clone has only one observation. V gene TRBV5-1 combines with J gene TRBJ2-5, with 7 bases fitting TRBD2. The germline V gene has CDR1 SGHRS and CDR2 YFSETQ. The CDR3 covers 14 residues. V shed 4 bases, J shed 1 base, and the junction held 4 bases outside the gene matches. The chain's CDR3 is CASSTGTTQETQYF. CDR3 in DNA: TGCGCCAGCAGCACCGGGACTACCCAAGAGACCCAGTACTTC.

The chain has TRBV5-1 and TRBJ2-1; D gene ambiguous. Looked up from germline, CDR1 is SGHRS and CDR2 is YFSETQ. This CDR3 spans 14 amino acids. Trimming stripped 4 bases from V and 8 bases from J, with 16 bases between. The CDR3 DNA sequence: TGCGCCAGCAGCCTGGGATTCGTAGTCGATGAGCAGTTCTTC. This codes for CASSLGFVVDEQFF.

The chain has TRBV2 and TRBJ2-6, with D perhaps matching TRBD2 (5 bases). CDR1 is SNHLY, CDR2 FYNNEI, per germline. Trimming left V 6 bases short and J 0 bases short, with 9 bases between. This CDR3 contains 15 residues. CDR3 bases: TGTGCCAGCAGACGGGATAACTCTGGGGCCAACGTCCTGACTTTC. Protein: CASRRDNSGANVLTF.

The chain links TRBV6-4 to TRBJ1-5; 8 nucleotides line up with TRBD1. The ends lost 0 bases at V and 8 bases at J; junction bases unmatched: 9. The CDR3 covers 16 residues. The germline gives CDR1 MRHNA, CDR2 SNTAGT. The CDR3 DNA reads TGTGCCAGCAGTGACTCGGACAGGGTACGAGGGAAGCCCCAGCATTTT. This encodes CASSDSDRVRGKPQHF.

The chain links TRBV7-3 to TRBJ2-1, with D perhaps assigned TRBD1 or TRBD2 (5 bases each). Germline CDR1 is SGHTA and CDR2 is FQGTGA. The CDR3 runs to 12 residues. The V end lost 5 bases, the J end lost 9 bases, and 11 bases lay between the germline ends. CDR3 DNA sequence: TGTGCCAGCAGCACAGGAGGCCCTGAGCAGTTCTTC. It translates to CASSTGGPEQFF. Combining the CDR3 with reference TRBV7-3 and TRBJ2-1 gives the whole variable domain GAGVSQTPSNKVTEKGKYVELRCDPISGHTALYWYRQSLGQGPEFLIYFQGTGAADDSGLPNDRFFAVRPEGSVSTLKIQRTERGDSAVYLCASSTGGPEQFFGPGTRLTVL.

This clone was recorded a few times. This CDR3 is CASSQGVAGVQETQYF. The CDR3 nucleotides read TGCGCCAGCAGCCAAGGAGTAGCGGGAGTCCAAGAGACCCAGTACTTC. This chain connects TRBV4-1 to TRBJ2-5, with 9 bases matching TRBD2. Looked up from germline, CDR1 is MGHRA and CDR2 is YSYEKL. The CDR3 covers 16 residues. V was pared by 1 base and J by 1 base, with 4 bases of the junction left unmatched.

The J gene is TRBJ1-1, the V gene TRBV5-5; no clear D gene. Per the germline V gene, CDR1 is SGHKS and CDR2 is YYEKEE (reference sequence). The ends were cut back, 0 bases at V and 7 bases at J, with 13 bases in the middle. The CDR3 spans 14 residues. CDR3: CASSLVAGEREAFF. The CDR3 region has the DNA TGTGCCAGCAGCTTGGTGGCAGGAGAGCGTGAAGCTTTCTTT.

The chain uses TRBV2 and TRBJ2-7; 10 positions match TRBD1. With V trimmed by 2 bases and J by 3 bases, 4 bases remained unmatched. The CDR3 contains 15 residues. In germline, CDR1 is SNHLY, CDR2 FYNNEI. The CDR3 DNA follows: TGTGCCAGCAGTGAACTGAGGACAGGGGGCTACGAGCAGTACTTC. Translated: CASSELRTGGYEQYF.

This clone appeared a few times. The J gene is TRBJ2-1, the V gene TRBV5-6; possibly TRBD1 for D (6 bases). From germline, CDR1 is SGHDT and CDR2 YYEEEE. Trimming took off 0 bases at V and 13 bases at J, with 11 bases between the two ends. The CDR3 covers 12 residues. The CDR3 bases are TGTGCCAGCAGCTTGGCCCAGGGGCCACAGTTCTTC. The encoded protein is CASSLAQGPQFF.

The CDR3 reads CASSLRRTDLAKNIQYF. DNA for the CDR3: TGTGCCAGCAGCTTAAGAAGGACAGACCTAGCCAAAAACATTCAGTACTTC. J is TRBJ2-4 and V is TRBV11-2; the D gene is possibly TRBD1 (6 bases). In germline, CDR1 is SGHAT, CDR2 FQNNGV. V was shortened by 2 bases and J by 0 bases, with 14 bases between the two germline ends. There are 17 residues in the CDR3.

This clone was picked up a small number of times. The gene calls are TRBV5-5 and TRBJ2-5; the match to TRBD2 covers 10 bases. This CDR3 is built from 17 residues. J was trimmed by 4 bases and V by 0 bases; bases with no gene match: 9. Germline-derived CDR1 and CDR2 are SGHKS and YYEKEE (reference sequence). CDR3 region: CASSLGLAGEGGETQYF. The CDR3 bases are TGTGCCAGCAGCTTGGGGCTAGCGGGAGAAGGAGGAGAGACCCAGTACTTC.

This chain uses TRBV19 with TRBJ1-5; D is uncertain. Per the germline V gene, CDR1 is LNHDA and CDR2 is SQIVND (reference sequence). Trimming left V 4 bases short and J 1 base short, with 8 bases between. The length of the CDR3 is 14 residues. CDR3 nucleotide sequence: TGTGCCAGTAGTAGTCCGGGAAGCAATCAGCCCCAGCATTTT. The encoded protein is CASSSPGSNQPQHF.

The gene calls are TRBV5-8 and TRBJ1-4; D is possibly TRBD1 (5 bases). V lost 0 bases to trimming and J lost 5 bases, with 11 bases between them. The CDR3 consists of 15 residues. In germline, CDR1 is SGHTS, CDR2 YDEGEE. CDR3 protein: CASSLGGRENEKLFF. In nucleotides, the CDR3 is TGTGCCAGCAGCTTGGGTGGCAGGGAGAATGAAAAACTGTTTTTT. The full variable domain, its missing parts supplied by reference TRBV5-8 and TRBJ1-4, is EAGVTQSPTHLIKTRGQQATLRCSPISGHTSVYWYQQALGLGLQFLLWYDEGEERNRGNFPPRFSGRQFPNYSSELNVNALELEDSALYLCASSLGGRENEKLFFGSGTQLSVL.

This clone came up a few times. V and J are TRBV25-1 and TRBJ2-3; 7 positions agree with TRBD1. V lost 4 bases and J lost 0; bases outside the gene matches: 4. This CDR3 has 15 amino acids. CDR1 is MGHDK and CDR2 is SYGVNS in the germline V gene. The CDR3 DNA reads TGTGCCAGCAGTGGAGGACAGGCTAGCACAGATACGCAGTATTTT. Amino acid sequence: CASSGGQASTDTQYF.

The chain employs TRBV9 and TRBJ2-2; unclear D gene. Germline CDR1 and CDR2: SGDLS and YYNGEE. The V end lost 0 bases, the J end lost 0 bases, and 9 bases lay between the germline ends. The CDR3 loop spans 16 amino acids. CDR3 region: CASSVGVRTNTGELFF. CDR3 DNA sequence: TGTGCCAGCAGCGTAGGGGTCAGAACGAACACCGGGGAGCTGTTTTTT.

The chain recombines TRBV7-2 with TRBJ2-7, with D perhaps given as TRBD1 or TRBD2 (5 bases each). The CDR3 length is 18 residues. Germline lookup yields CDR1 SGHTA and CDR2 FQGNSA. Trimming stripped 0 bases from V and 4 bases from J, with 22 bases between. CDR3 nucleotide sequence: TGTGCCAGCAGCTTAGCAGGGGACCCTTTCGCTTCGATATACGAGCAGTACTTC. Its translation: CASSLAGDPFASIYEQYF.

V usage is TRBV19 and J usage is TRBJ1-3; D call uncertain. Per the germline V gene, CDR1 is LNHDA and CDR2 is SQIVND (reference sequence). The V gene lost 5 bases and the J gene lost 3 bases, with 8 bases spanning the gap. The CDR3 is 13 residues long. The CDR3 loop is CASSPRRGNTIYF. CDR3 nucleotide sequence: TGTGCCAGTAGTCCCCGCCGTGGAAACACCATATATTTT. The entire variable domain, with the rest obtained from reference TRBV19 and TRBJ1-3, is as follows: DGGITQSPKYLFRKEGQNVTLSCEQNLNHDAMYWYRQDPGQGLRLIYYSQIVNDFQKGDIAEGYSVSREKKESFPLTVTSAQKNPTAFYLCASSPRRGNTIYFGEGSWLTVV.

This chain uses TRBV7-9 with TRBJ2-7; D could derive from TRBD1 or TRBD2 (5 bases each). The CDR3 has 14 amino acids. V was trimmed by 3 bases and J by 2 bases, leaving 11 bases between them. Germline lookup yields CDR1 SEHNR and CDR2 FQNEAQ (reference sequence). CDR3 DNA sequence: TGTGCCAGCAGCTTCGGGACGCCGCCCTACGAGCAGTACTTC. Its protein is CASSFGTPPYEQYF.

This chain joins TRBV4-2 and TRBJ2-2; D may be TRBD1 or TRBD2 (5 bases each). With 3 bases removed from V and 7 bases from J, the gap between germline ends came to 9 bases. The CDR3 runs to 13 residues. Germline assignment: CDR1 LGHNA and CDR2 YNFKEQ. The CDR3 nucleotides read TGTGCCAGCAGCCAGGGGGACCGCGGGGAGCTGTTTTTT. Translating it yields CASSQGDRGELFF.

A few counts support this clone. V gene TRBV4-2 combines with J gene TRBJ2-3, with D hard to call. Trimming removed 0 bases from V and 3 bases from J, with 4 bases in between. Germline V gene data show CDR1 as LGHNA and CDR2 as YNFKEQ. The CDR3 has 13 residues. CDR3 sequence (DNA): TGTGCCAGCAGCCAAGATAAGACAGATACGCAGTATTTT. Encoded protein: CASSQDKTDTQYF.

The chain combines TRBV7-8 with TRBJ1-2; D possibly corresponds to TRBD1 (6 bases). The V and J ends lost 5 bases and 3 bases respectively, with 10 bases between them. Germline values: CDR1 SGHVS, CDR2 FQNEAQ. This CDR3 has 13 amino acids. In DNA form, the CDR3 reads TGTGCCAGCAGCCCTCGACAGGACTATGGCTACACCTTC. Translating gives CASSPRQDYGYTF.

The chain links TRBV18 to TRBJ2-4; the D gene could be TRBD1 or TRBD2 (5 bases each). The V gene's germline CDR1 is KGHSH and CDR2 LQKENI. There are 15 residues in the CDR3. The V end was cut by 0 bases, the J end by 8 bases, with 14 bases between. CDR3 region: CASSPPAGLGDIQYF. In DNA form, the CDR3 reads TGTGCCAGCTCACCACCGGCCGGGCTGGGGGACATTCAGTACTTC.

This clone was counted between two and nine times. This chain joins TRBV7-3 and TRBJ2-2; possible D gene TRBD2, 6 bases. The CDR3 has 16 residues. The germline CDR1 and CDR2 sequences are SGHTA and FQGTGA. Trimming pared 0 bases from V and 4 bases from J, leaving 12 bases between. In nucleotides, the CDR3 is TGTGCCAGCAGCTTAACGGGAGGCTCCTCCACCGGGGAGCTGTTTTTT. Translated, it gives CASSLTGGSSTGELFF.

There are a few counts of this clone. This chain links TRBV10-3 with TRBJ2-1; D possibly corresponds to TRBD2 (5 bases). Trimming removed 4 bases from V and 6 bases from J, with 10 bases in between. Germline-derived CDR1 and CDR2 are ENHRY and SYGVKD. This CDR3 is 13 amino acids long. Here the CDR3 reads CAISVLGGNEQFF. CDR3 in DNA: TGTGCCATCAGTGTTTTAGGAGGCAATGAGCAGTTCTTC.

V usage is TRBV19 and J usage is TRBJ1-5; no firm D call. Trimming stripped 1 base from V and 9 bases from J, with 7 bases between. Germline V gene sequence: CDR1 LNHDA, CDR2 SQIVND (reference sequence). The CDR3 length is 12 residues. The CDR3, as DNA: TGTGCCAGTAGTATAGGGGTCAGGCCCCAGCATTTT. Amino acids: CASSIGVRPQHF.

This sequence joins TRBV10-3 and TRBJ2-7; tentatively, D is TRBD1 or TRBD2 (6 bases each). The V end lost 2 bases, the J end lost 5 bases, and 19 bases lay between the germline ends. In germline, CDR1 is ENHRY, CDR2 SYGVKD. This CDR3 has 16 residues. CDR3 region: CAISEPRRGGIDEQYF. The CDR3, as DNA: TGTGCCATCAGTGAGCCCCGTAGAGGGGGGATCGACGAGCAGTACTTC.